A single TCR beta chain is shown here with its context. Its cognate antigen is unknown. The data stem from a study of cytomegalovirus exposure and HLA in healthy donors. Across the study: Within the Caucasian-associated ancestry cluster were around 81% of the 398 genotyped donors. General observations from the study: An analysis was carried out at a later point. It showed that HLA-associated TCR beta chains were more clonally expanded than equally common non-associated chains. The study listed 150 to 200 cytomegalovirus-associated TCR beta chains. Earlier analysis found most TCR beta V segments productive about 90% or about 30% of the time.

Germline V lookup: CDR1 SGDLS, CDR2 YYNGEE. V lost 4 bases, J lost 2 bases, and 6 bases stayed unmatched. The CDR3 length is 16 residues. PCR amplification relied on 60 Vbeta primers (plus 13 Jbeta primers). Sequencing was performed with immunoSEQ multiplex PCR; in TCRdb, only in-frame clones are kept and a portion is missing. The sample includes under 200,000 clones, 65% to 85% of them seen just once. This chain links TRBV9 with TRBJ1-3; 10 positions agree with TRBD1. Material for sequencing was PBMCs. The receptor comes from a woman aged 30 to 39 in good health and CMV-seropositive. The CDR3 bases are TGTGCCAGCAGCAGGGGACAGGGGATTACTGGAAACACCATATATTTT. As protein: CASSRGQGITGNTIYF.